The source of this TCR beta chain is a study of T cells in Graves' hyperthyroidism and ophthalmopathy. About the study: Before any treatment, at initial diagnosis, peripheral blood was collected.

The table lists this clonotype with a few counts. Amplified TCR beta CDR3 regions came from RNA transcripts. When the TCR CDR3 underwent first-round RT-PCR, the HTBI primer set was used. Each CDR3 protein gets one entry after TCRdb re-called the multiplex PCR reads with MiXCR. Among 550,000 to 800,000 distinct CDR3 sequences, about 16% were seen once, and the ten largest hold around 7.7%. The CDR3 sequence is 16 residues long. J gave up 4 bases and V 4 bases, and 10 bases lay outside the gene matches. Sequenced material: blood. The genes are TRBV12-3 or TRBV12-4 and TRBJ1-2; 9 bases agree with TRBD1. The TCR was taken from a man aged 18 to 30 with Graves' hyperthyroidism. The CDR3 DNA is TGTGCCAGCAGTTCCCAGGGACAGGGCGGAGGCTATGGCTACACCTTC. It yields the protein CASSSQGQGGGYGYTF.